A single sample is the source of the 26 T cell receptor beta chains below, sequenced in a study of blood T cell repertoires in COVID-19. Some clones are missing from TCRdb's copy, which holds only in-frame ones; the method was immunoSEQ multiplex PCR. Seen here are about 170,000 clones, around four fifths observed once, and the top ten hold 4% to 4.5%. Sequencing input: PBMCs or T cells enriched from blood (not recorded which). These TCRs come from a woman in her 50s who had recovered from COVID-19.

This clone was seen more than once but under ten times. This chain's CDR3 is CASSLDPASTDTQYF. The DNA for the CDR3 is TGCGCCAGCAGCTTGGATCCAGCTAGTACAGATACGCAGTATTTT. V and J are TRBV5-1 and TRBJ2-3; no reliable D call. Trimming removed 0 bases from V and 3 bases from J, with 11 bases in between. In germline, CDR1 is SGHRS, CDR2 YFSETQ. The CDR3 totals 15 residues.

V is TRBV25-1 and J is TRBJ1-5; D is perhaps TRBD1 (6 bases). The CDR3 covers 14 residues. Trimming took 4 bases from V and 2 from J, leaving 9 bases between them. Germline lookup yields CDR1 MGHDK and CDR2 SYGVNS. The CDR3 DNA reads TGTGCCAGCAGTGTATCAGGGGGCAATCAGCCCCAGCATTTT. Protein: CASSVSGGNQPQHF.

The CDR3 loop reads CASSQQGPVSPGYF. Here the CDR3 DNA reads TGTGCCAGCAGCCAACAGGGTCCGGTCTCACCGGGGTATTTT. The chain recombines TRBV7-2 with TRBJ2-3, with D tentatively TRBD1 (6 bases). The germline V and J ends were trimmed by 5 bases and 14 bases, with 23 bases remaining between them. The CDR3 spans 14 residues. From germline, CDR1 is SGHTA and CDR2 FQGNSA.

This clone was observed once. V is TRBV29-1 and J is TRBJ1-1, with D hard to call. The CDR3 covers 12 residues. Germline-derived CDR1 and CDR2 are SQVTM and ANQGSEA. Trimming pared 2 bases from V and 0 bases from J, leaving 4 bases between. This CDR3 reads CSVEYMNTEAFF. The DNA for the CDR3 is TGCAGCGTTGAATACATGAACACTGAAGCTTTCTTT.

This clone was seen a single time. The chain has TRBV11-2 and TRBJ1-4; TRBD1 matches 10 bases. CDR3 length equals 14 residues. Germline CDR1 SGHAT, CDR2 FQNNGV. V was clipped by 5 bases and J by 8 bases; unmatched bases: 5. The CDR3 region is CASSRGQGGEKLFF. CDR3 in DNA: TGTGCCAGCAGCCGAGGACAGGGGGGCGAAAAACTGTTTTTT.

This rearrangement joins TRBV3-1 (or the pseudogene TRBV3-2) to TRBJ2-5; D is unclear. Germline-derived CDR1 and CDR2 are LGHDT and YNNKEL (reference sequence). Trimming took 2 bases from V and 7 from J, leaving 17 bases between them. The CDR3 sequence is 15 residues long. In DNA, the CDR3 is TGTGCCAGCAGCCAACGGAGTAAGATGTCCGTGACCCAGTACTTC. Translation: CASSQRSKMSVTQYF.

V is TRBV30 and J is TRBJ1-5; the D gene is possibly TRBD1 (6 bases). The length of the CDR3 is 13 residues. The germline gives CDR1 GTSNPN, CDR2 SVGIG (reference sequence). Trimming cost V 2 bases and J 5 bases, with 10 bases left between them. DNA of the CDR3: TGTGCCTGGAGTCCTAGACAGGATCAGCCCCAGCATTTT. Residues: CAWSPRQDQPQHF. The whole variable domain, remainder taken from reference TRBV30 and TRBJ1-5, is SQTIHQWPATLVQPVGSPLSLECTVEGTSNPNLYWYRQAAGRGLQLLFYSVGIGQISSEVPQNLSASRPQDRQFILSSKKLLLSDSGFYLCAWSPRQDQPQHFGDGTRLSIL.

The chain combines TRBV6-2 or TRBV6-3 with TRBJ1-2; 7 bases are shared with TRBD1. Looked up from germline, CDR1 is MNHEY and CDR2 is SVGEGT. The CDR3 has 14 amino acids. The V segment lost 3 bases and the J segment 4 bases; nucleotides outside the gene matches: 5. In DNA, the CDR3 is TGTGCCAGCAGTTATAACCCAGGGGGCTATGGCTACACCTTC. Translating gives CASSYNPGGYGYTF.

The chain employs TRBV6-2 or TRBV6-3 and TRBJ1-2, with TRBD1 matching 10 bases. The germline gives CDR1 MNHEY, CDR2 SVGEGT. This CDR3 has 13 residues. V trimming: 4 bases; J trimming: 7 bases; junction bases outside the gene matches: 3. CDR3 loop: CASSSDRGLGYTF. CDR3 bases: TGTGCCAGCAGTTCTGACAGGGGGCTTGGCTACACCTTC.

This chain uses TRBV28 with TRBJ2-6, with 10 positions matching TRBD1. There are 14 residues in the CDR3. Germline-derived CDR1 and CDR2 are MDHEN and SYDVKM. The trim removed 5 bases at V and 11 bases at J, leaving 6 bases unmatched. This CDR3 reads CASSRQGARDVLTF. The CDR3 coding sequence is TGTGCCAGCAGTCGACAGGGGGCGCGAGACGTCCTGACTTTC.

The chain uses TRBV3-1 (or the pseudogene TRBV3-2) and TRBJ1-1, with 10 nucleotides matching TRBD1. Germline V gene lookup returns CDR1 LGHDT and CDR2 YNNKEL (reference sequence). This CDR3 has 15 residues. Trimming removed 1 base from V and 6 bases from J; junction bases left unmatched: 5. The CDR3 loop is CASSQGFGQGAEAFF. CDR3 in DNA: TGTGCCAGCAGCCAAGGGTTCGGACAGGGGGCTGAAGCTTTCTTT.

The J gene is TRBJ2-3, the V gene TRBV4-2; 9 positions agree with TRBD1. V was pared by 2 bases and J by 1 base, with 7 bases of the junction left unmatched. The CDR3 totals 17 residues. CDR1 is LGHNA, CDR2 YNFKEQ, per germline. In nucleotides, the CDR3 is TGTGCCAGCAGCCAAACCACAGGGGGCGGGGGCACAGATACGCAGTATTTT. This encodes CASSQTTGGGGTDTQYF.

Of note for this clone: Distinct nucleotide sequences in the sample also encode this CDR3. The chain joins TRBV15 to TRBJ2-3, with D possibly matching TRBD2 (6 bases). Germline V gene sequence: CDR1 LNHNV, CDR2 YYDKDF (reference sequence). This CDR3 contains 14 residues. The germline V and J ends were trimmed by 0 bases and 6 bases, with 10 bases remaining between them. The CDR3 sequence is CATSRDRGGDTQYF. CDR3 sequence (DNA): TGTGCCACCAGCAGAGATAGAGGAGGGGATACGCAGTATTTT.

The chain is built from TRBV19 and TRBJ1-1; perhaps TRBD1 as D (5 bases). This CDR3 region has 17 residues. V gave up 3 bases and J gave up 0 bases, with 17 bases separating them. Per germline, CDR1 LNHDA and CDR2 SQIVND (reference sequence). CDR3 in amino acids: CASSMALTETLNTEAFF. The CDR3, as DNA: TGTGCCAGTAGTATGGCGCTGACAGAAACCCTGAACACTGAAGCTTTCTTT.

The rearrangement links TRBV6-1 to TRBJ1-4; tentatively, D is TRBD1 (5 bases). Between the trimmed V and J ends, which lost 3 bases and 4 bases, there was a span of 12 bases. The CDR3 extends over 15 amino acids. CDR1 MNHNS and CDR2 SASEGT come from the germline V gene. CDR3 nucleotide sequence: TGTGCCAGCAGTGACGGGGGAAAGGGTAATGAAAAACTGTTTTTT. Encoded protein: CASSDGGKGNEKLFF.

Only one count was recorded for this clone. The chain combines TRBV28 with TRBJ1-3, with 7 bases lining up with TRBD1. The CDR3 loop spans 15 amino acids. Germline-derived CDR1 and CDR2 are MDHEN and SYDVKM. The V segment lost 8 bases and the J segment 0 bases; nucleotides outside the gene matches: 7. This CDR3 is CASAPGGVSGNTIYF. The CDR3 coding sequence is TGTGCCAGCGCCCCAGGGGGAGTCTCTGGAAACACCATATATTTT. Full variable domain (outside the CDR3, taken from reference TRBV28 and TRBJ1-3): DVKVTQSSRYLVKRTGEKVFLECVQDMDHENMFWYRQDPGLGLRLIYFSYDVKMKEKGDIPEGYSVSREKKERFSLILESASTNQTSMYLCASAPGGVSGNTIYFGEGSWLTVV.

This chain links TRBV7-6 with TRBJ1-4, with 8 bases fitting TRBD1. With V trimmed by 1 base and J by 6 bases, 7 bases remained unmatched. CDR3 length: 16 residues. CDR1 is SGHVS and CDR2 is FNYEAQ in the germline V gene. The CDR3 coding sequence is TGTGCCAGCAGCTTAGGGGCCGGACAGGGACATGAAAAACTGTTTTTT. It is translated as CASSLGAGQGHEKLFF.

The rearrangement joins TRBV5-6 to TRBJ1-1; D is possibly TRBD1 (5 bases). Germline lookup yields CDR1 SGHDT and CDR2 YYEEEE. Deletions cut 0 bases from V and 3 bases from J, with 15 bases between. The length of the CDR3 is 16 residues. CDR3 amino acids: CASSLAGTAGDTEAFF. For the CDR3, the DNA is TGTGCCAGCAGCTTGGCCGGCACCGCGGGGGACACTGAAGCTTTCTTT.

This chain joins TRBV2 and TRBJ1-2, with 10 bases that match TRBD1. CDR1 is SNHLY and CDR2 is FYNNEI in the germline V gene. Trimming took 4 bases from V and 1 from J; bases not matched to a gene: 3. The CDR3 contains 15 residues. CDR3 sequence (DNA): TGTGCCAGCAGTGCGGGACAGGGGTTTAACTATGGCTACACCTTC. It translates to CASSAGQGFNYGYTF. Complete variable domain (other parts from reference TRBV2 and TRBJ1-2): EPEVTQTPSHQVTQMGQEVILRCVPISNHLYFYWYRQILGQKVEFLVSFYNNEISEKSEIFDDQFSVERPDGSNFTLKIRSTKLEDSAMYFCASSAGQGFNYGYTFGSGTRLTVV.

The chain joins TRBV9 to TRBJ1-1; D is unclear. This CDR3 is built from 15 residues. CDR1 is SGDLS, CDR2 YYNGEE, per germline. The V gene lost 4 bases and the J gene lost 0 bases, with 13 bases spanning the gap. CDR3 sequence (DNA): TGTGCCAGCAGCCCAAGACCAGGAATGAACACTGAAGCTTTCTTT. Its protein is CASSPRPGMNTEAFF.

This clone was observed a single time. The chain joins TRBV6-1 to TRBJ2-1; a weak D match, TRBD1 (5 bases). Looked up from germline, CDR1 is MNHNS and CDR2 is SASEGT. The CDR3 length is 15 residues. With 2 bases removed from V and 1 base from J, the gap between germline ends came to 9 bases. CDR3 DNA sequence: TGTGCCAGCAGTGAATGGCGACAGTCCTACAATGAGCAGTTCTTC. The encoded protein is CASSEWRQSYNEQFF.

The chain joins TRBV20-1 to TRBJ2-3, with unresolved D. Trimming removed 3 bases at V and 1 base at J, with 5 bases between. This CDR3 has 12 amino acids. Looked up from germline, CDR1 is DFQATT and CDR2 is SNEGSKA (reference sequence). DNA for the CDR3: TGCAGTGCTAGTCAGGGCACAGATACGCAGTATTTT. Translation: CSASQGTDTQYF.

CDR3 DNA: TGTGCCAGTAGGTACCGGGACAGGGGCAATCAGCCCCAGCATTTT. Translation: CASRYRDRGNQPQHF. The rearrangement joins TRBV19 to TRBJ1-5, with TRBD1 matching over 9 bases. With 6 bases clipped from V and 2 bases from J, the junction kept 5 bases outside the gene matches. Germline-derived CDR1 and CDR2 are LNHDA and SQIVND (reference sequence). The CDR3 spans 15 residues.

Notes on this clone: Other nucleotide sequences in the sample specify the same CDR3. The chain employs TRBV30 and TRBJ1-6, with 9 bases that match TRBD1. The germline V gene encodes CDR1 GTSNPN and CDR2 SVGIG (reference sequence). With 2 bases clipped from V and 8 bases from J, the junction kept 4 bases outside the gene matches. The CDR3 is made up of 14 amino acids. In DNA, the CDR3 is TGTGCCTGGAGTCCGGGACAGGGTTATTCACCCCTCCACTTT. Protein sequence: CAWSPGQGYSPLHF. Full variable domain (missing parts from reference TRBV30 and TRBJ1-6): SQTIHQWPATLVQPVGSPLSLECTVEGTSNPNLYWYRQAAGRGLQLLFYSVGIGQISSEVPQNLSASRPQDRQFILSSKKLLLSDSGFYLCAWSPGQGYSPLHFGNGTRLTVT.

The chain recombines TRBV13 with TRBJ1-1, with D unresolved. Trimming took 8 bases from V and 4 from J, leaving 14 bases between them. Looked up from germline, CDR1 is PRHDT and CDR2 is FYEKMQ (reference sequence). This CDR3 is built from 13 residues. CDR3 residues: CASREGHATEAFF. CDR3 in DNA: TGTGCCAGCCGCGAGGGTCATGCCACTGAAGCTTTCTTT.

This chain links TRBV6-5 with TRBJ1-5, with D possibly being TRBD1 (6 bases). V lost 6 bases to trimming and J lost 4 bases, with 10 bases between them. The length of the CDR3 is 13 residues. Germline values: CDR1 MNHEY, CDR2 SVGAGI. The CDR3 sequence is CASRDSRNQPQHF. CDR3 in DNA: TGTGCCAGCAGGGACAGTAGAAATCAGCCCCAGCATTTT.